These T cell receptor beta chains were read from a single sample in a study of T cell responses to AZD1222 COVID-19 vaccine. This table comes from immunoSEQ multiplex PCR, and its TCRdb copy is limited to in-frame clones, with some not included. The sample records more than 85,000 clones, about 89% being singletons. The sequencing here drew on peripheral blood, taken on day 0 of AZD1222 vaccination. These receptors were taken from an adult in good health. CDR3s include the opening cysteine and the closing phenylalanine or tryptophan. The D gene is left open where the match is weak. For some rows the clone size is stated as once, few or many, or as a class when expanded; others skip it.

j_gene: TRBJ2-3
abundance: -
v_gene: TRBV4-3
d_gene: -
CDR3nt: TGCGCCAGCAGCCAAGATAAACCAGATACGCAGTATTTT
CDR3aa: CASSQDKPDTQYF

j_gene: TRBJ2-1
abundance: few
v_gene: TRBV11-2
d_gene: -
CDR3nt: TGTGCCAGTAGGGGATTGAGTAATGAGCAGTTCTTC
CDR3aa: CASRGLSNEQFF

j_gene: TRBJ1-1
abundance: -
v_gene: TRBV29-1
d_gene: -
CDR3nt: TGCAGCGTTTCTACAGGGCGCACTGAAGCTTTCTTT
CDR3aa: CSVSTGRTEAFF

j_gene: TRBJ2-3
abundance: -
v_gene: TRBV27
d_gene: TRBD2
CDR3nt: TGTGCCAGCAGTTTCAAAGGTAGCGGGAGGGCCACCTTGATCGGCACAGATACGCAGTATTTT
CDR3aa: CASSFKGSGRATLIGTDTQYF

j_gene: TRBJ2-7
abundance: -
v_gene: TRBV5-1
d_gene: TRBD2
CDR3nt: TGCGCCAGCAGCTTGGGGACTAGCGTCCCCTACGAGCAGTACTTC
CDR3aa: CASSLGTSVPYEQYF

j_gene: TRBJ1-1
abundance: -
v_gene: TRBV20-1
d_gene: -
CDR3nt: TGCAGTGCTAGAGGGGAGCCTGAAGCTTTCTTT
CDR3aa: CSARGEPEAFF

j_gene: TRBJ1-2
abundance: -
v_gene: TRBV7-8
d_gene: -
CDR3nt: TGTGCCAGCAGCGACCAGGGAACCCAATATGGCTACACCTTC
CDR3aa: CASSDQGTQYGYTF

j_gene: TRBJ1-4
abundance: -
v_gene: TRBV11-2
d_gene: -
CDR3nt: TGTGCCAGCAGCAAGCAGGGCGTCGAAAAACTGTTTTTT
CDR3aa: CASSKQGVEKLFF

j_gene: TRBJ2-1
abundance: -
v_gene: TRBV11-2
d_gene: -
CDR3nt: TGTGCCAGCAGCTTAGAGTACAATGAGCAGTTCTTC
CDR3aa: CASSLEYNEQFF

j_gene: TRBJ2-5
abundance: -
v_gene: TRBV12-5
d_gene: TRBD2
CDR3nt: TGTGCTAGGGGCGGGGGAGGGGAGACCCAGTACTTC
CDR3aa: CARGGGGETQYF

j_gene: TRBJ2-7
abundance: -
v_gene: TRBV11-2
d_gene: -
CDR3nt: TGTGCCAGCAGCTTCTCGGAGAGCTCCTACGAGCAGTACTTC
CDR3aa: CASSFSESSYEQYF

j_gene: TRBJ1-1
abundance: once
v_gene: TRBV18
d_gene: -
CDR3nt: TGTGCCAGCTCACCGTCGCAGGACGCCGGAGCTTTCTTT
CDR3aa: CASSPSQDAGAFF

j_gene: TRBJ2-1
abundance: once
v_gene: TRBV7-3
d_gene: TRBD1
CDR3nt: TGTGCCAGCAGCGCGGGACAGGGGGCCTACAATGAGCAGTTCTTC
CDR3aa: CASSAGQGAYNEQFF

j_gene: TRBJ1-1
abundance: -
v_gene: TRBV19
d_gene: -
CDR3nt: TGTGCCAGTAAGTTTCAGCGGAACACTGAAGCTTTCTTT
CDR3aa: CASKFQRNTEAFF

j_gene: TRBJ1-2
abundance: -
v_gene: TRBV7-9
d_gene: -
CDR3nt: TGTGCCAGCAGTACAGGGTCGTTCGACGGCTACACCTTC
CDR3aa: CASSTGSFDGYTF

j_gene: TRBJ2-5
abundance: -
v_gene: TRBV4-1
d_gene: -
CDR3nt: TGCGCCAGCAGCCAAGAGTGGGGCCGGCGAGAGACCCAGTACTTC
CDR3aa: CASSQEWGRRETQYF

j_gene: TRBJ2-1
abundance: -
v_gene: TRBV3-1/TRBV3-2
d_gene: TRBD2
CDR3nt: TGTGCCAGCAGCCGGGAGGGAACCTACAATGAGCAGTTCTTC
CDR3aa: CASSREGTYNEQFF

j_gene: TRBJ1-1
abundance: -
v_gene: TRBV4-1
d_gene: -
CDR3nt: TGCGCCAGCAGCCAAGGGGTTTCGGCTCCTGAAGCTTTCTTT
CDR3aa: CASSQGVSAPEAFF

j_gene: TRBJ1-1
abundance: -
v_gene: TRBV29-1
d_gene: -
CDR3nt: TGCAGCGTTACGCAGGGAGGGACTGAAGCTTTCTTT
CDR3aa: CSVTQGGTEAFF

j_gene: TRBJ1-5
abundance: -
v_gene: TRBV19
d_gene: TRBD1
CDR3nt: TGTGCCAGTAGTTGGACAGGGAGCGATCAGCCCCAGCATTTT
CDR3aa: CASSWTGSDQPQHF

j_gene: TRBJ1-2
abundance: -
v_gene: TRBV19
d_gene: -
CDR3nt: TGTGCCAGTAGTCCCGGACATGAGGCGGGTGGCTACACCTTC
CDR3aa: CASSPGHEAGGYTF

j_gene: TRBJ1-6
abundance: -
v_gene: TRBV19
d_gene: TRBD1
CDR3nt: TGTGCCAGTAGTACGGACAGGATGATGAATTCACCCCTCCACTTT
CDR3aa: CASSTDRMMNSPLHF

j_gene: TRBJ1-4
abundance: -
v_gene: TRBV5-1
d_gene: -
CDR3nt: TGCGCCAGCAGCTCTAACCCGGCGGAAAAACTGTTTTTT
CDR3aa: CASSSNPAEKLFF

j_gene: TRBJ1-3
abundance: -
v_gene: TRBV5-1
d_gene: -
CDR3nt: TGCGCCAGCAGCCCCTCTCCAATCAGCTCTGGAAACACCATATATTTT
CDR3aa: CASSPSPISSGNTIYF

j_gene: TRBJ1-1
abundance: -
v_gene: TRBV7-9
d_gene: -
CDR3nt: TGTGCCAGCAGCTTAGTGGGACACCTGAACACTGAAGCTTTCTTT
CDR3aa: CASSLVGHLNTEAFF

j_gene: TRBJ2-2
abundance: -
v_gene: TRBV11-3
d_gene: -
CDR3nt: TGTGCCAGCAGCTCCCCCGCTAACACCGGGGAGCTGTTTTTT
CDR3aa: CASSSPANTGELFF

j_gene: TRBJ2-7
abundance: -
v_gene: TRBV2
d_gene: TRBD2
CDR3nt: TGTGCCAGCAGTAGGAATAGCGGGAGGCTCGTGGGGGGGGAGCAGTACTTC
CDR3aa: CASSRNSGRLVGGEQYF

j_gene: TRBJ1-4
abundance: -
v_gene: TRBV7-9
d_gene: TRBD1
CDR3nt: TGTGCCAGCAGCTTAGGACAGGGCATTAATGAAAAACTGTTTTTT
CDR3aa: CASSLGQGINEKLFF

j_gene: TRBJ1-1
abundance: -
v_gene: TRBV18
d_gene: -
CDR3nt: TGTGCCAGCTCACCAGGGGGAGTGGAAGCTTTCTTT
CDR3aa: CASSPGGVEAFF

j_gene: TRBJ1-2
abundance: -
v_gene: TRBV16
d_gene: TRBD1
CDR3nt: TGTGCCAGCAGCCAATCTCCGGGACAGGGGGCAAACTATGGCTACACCTTC
CDR3aa: CASSQSPGQGANYGYTF

j_gene: TRBJ1-1
abundance: -
v_gene: TRBV7-3
d_gene: -
CDR3nt: TGTGCCAGCAGCTTTGACACGAACACTGAAGCTTTCTTT
CDR3aa: CASSFDTNTEAFF

j_gene: TRBJ2-4
abundance: -
v_gene: TRBV30
d_gene: -
CDR3nt: TGTGCCTGGAGCAGGGGTGGGTTAGAAAACATTCAGTACTTC
CDR3aa: CAWSRGGLENIQYF

j_gene: TRBJ1-6
abundance: -
v_gene: TRBV5-6
d_gene: TRBD1
CDR3nt: TGTGCCAGCAGCTCTGCCGGGACAGGGAATTCACCCCTCCACTTT
CDR3aa: CASSSAGTGNSPLHF

j_gene: TRBJ1-2
abundance: -
v_gene: TRBV4-2
d_gene: -
CDR3nt: TGTGCCAGCAGCCAAGAGACGGGGCCCGGAGCTAACTATGGCTACACCTTC
CDR3aa: CASSQETGPGANYGYTF

j_gene: TRBJ1-6
abundance: few
v_gene: TRBV27
d_gene: TRBD1
CDR3nt: TGTGCCAGCAGTCTTGACAGGGGATCACCCCTCCACTTT
CDR3aa: CASSLDRGSPLHF

j_gene: TRBJ1-6
abundance: once
v_gene: TRBV5-1
d_gene: -
CDR3nt: TGCGCCAGCAGCATCGGCCAGAATTCACCCCTCCACTTT
CDR3aa: CASSIGQNSPLHF

j_gene: TRBJ2-1
abundance: -
v_gene: TRBV27
d_gene: TRBD2
CDR3nt: TGTGCCAGCAGTCCCTTAGCGGGAACCTACAATGAGCAGTTCTTC
CDR3aa: CASSPLAGTYNEQFF

j_gene: TRBJ1-3
abundance: -
v_gene: TRBV30
d_gene: -
CDR3nt: TGTGCCTGGAGTAGGGGAACCGGTTCTGGAAACACCATATATTTT
CDR3aa: CAWSRGTGSGNTIYF

j_gene: TRBJ2-1
abundance: -
v_gene: TRBV6-2/TRBV6-3
d_gene: -
CDR3nt: TGTGCCAGCAGTTACCCACCTTTAATAGATGAGCAGTTCTTC
CDR3aa: CASSYPPLIDEQFF

j_gene: TRBJ2-7
abundance: -
v_gene: TRBV29-1
d_gene: -
CDR3nt: TGCAGCGTTTTTCCCCCTACACGACACTTTCACTACGAGCAGTACTTC
CDR3aa: CSVFPPTRHFHYEQYF

j_gene: TRBJ2-7
abundance: -
v_gene: TRBV6-5
d_gene: -
CDR3nt: TGTGCCAGCTCGATTGCGGGAATCTACGAGCAGTACTTC
CDR3aa: CASSIAGIYEQYF

j_gene: TRBJ1-5
abundance: -
v_gene: TRBV27
d_gene: -
CDR3nt: TGTGCCAGCAGCAGCTACGCGGCGGGGGCAAGGGATCAGCCCCAGCATTTT
CDR3aa: CASSSYAAGARDQPQHF